The 19 T cell receptor beta chains presented below share a single source sample, sequenced in a study of T cells in Graves' hyperthyroidism and ophthalmopathy. The source material, RNA transcripts, was used to amplify TCR beta CDR3 regions. During a first-round RT-PCR of the TCR CDR3, the HTBI primer set was used. TCRdb reanalysed the multiplex PCR reads using MiXCR and keeps one entry per CDR3 protein. The sample has around 500,000 distinct CDR3 sequences; about 14% are singletons. The sequencing input was blood. Every receptor here comes from a woman in her forties with Graves' hyperthyroidism.

V gene TRBV7-9 combines with J gene TRBJ1-1; D remains ambiguous. V gave up 1 base and J gave up 9 bases, with 9 bases separating them. There are 12 residues in the CDR3. Germline CDR1 is SEHNR and CDR2 is FQNEAQ (reference sequence). CDR3 nucleotide sequence: TGTGCCAGCAGCTTAGAGCAGGCCCAAGCTTTCTTT. This codes for CASSLEQAQAFF.

This clonotype was counted ten times or more. The chain carries TRBV2 and TRBJ1-1; 10 positions match TRBD1. This CDR3 contains 14 residues. Trimming took 5 bases from V and 3 from J; bases not matched to a gene: 3. Per the germline V gene, CDR1 is SNHLY and CDR2 is FYNNEI. Written as DNA, the CDR3 is TGTGCCAGCAGTAAGGACAGGGGGGACACTGAAGCTTTCTTT. Translating it yields CASSKDRGDTEAFF.

This clonotype has ten or more counts. The chain combines TRBV2 with TRBJ2-1, with 11 bases aligning to TRBD2. Germline CDR1 and CDR2: SNHLY and FYNNEI. V shed 8 bases and J 2 bases; nucleotides not matched to a gene: 5. This CDR3 region has 15 residues. CDR3 nucleotide sequence: TGTGCCAGCCGTACTAGCGGGAGCCCCTACAATGAGCAGTTCTTC. This codes for CASRTSGSPYNEQFF.

This clonotype was counted only a few times. V usage is TRBV11-2 and J usage is TRBJ2-7; 9 bases fit TRBD2. Germline CDR1 and CDR2: SGHAT and FQNNGV. This CDR3 has 16 amino acids. V lost 2 bases, J lost 0 bases, and 5 bases stayed unmatched. The CDR3 coding sequence is TGTGCCAGCAGCTTACTAGCGGGAACGAGCTCCTACGAGCAGTACTTC. Translation: CASSLLAGTSSYEQYF.

This clonotype was seen many times. In DNA form, the CDR3 reads TGTGCCAGCAGCTCCCAGTTAGTCCGGGACAGCGAAGCTTTCTTT. This encodes CASSSQLVRDSEAFF. V is TRBV9 and J is TRBJ1-1, with 7 bases matching TRBD1. The CDR3 has 15 amino acids. The germline CDR1 and CDR2 sequences are SGDLS and YYNGEE. V was pared by 4 bases and J by 8 bases, with 14 bases of the junction left unmatched.

The V call is TRBV9, the J call TRBJ2-6; 7 positions match TRBD1. V was pared by 4 bases and J by 2 bases, with 6 bases of the junction left unmatched. Germline lookup yields CDR1 SGDLS and CDR2 YYNGEE. This CDR3 contains 16 residues. In DNA, the CDR3 is TGTGCCAGCAGCTCCTCCCAGGGGGCTGGGGCCAACGTCCTGACTTTC. Translated, it gives CASSSSQGAGANVLTF.

Ten or more counts support this clonotype. The chain couples TRBV12-5 to TRBJ2-2, with 7 bases matching TRBD1. V was pared by 3 bases and J by 1 base, with 2 bases of the junction left unmatched. Germline lookup yields CDR1 LGHNT and CDR2 FRNRAP. The CDR3 extends over 15 amino acids. The CDR3: CASGFQGVNTGELFF. CDR3 bases: TGTGCTAGTGGTTTCCAGGGGGTGAACACCGGGGAGCTGTTTTTT. Supplemented by reference TRBV12-5 and TRBJ2-2, the full variable domain reads DARVTQTPRHKVTEMGQEVTMRCQPILGHNTVFWYRQTMMQGLELLAYFRNRAPLDDSGMPKDRFSAEMPDATLATLKIQPSEPRDSAVYFCASGFQGVNTGELFFGEGSRLTVL.

The chain uses TRBV2 and TRBJ1-1, with 9 positions matching TRBD1. Germline CDR1 is SNHLY and CDR2 is FYNNEI. With V trimmed by 6 bases and J by 6 bases, 5 bases remained unmatched. The CDR3 is made up of 13 amino acids. DNA of the CDR3: TGTGCCAGCAGAGGACAGGGGAAGGCTGAAGCTTTCTTT. This gives the protein CASRGQGKAEAFF.

This clonotype was observed many times. The V and J genes are TRBV3-1 and TRBJ2-7; 14 bases match TRBD2. Germline assignment: CDR1 LGHDT and CDR2 YNNKEL (reference sequence). The CDR3 consists of 15 residues. The J segment lost 3 bases and the V segment lost 5 bases, leaving 3 bases of the junction unmatched. The CDR3 is CASSFGTSGSYEQYF. The CDR3 nucleotides read TGTGCCAGCAGCTTCGGGACTAGCGGGAGCTACGAGCAGTACTTC.

This clonotype was found many times. CDR3 in DNA: TGTGCCAGCTCACGACGGACAGAGATAAACACCGGGGAGCTGTTTTTT. Encoded protein: CASSRRTEINTGELFF. The chain uses TRBV18 and TRBJ2-2, with D perhaps TRBD1 (6 bases). Germline CDR1 is KGHSH and CDR2 is LQKENI. Trimming took 4 bases from V and 2 from J, leaving 14 bases between them. The CDR3 consists of 16 residues.

This clonotype was observed at least ten times. The chain recombines TRBV6-5 with TRBJ1-5; D gene unclear. From germline, CDR1 is MNHEY and CDR2 SVGAGI. V lost 0 bases to trimming and J lost 1 base, with 10 bases between them. The CDR3 is made up of 16 amino acids. The CDR3 loop reads CASSYSGPKSNQPQHF. Here the CDR3 DNA reads TGTGCCAGCAGTTACTCTGGGCCAAAAAGCAATCAGCCCCAGCATTTT.

This clonotype has a count of ten or more. The V and J genes are TRBV2 and TRBJ2-2; 11 bases match TRBD2. The CDR3 runs to 16 residues. V gave up 2 bases and J gave up 6 bases; unmatched junction bases: 5. Germline CDR1 SNHLY, CDR2 FYNNEI. The CDR3 loop reads CASSELLAGASGELFF. In DNA, the CDR3 is TGTGCCAGCAGTGAATTACTAGCGGGAGCATCCGGGGAGCTGTTTTTT.

This clonotype was counted ten times or more. CDR3 residues: CASSRVRDDTQYF. The CDR3 DNA follows: TGCGCCAGCAGCCGAGTTCGTGATGATACGCAGTATTTT. The chain links TRBV5-1 to TRBJ2-3; unclear D gene. There are 13 residues in the CDR3. The V and J ends lost 4 bases and 6 bases respectively, with 12 bases between them. The germline CDR1 and CDR2 sequences are SGHRS and YFSETQ.

This clonotype was counted at least ten times. The chain joins TRBV2 to TRBJ2-5; D is possibly TRBD1 or TRBD2 (5 bases each). Germline V gene lookup returns CDR1 SNHLY and CDR2 FYNNEI. The CDR3 runs 13 residues. V lost 4 bases to trimming and J lost 4 bases, with 10 bases between them. This CDR3 reads CASSVEGRETQYF. The CDR3 nucleotides are TGTGCCAGCAGTGTAGAGGGGCGAGAGACCCAGTACTTC.

This clonotype was seen a few times. A much larger clone lies a single base off, so this may be a read error. The chain joins TRBV10-3 to TRBJ2-3; D is ambiguous. The CDR3 is made up of 11 amino acids. CDR1 is ENHRY and CDR2 is SYGVKD in the germline V gene. V was shortened by 4 bases and J by 3 bases, with 2 bases between the two germline ends. The CDR3 DNA sequence: TGTGCCATCAGTGTTACAGATACGCAGTATTTT. This gives the protein CAISVTDTQYF.

This clonotype was seen repeatedly, ten times or more. The chain uses TRBV20-1 and TRBJ2-5; 7 nucleotides line up with TRBD2. The junction had 6 bases not matched to a gene; V was cut back by 0 bases and J by 2 bases. Germline CDR1 reads DFQATT; CDR2 reads SNEGSKA (reference sequence). CDR3 length: 15 amino acids. In DNA form, the CDR3 reads TGCAGTGCTAGAGAAGGTGCGGGAGTTCAAGAGACCCAGTACTTC. Translating gives CSAREGAGVQETQYF.

Many counts were recorded for this clonotype. The J gene is TRBJ2-2, the V gene TRBV28; the match to TRBD2 covers 13 bases. The germline V gene has CDR1 MDHEN and CDR2 SYDVKM. The CDR3 totals 17 residues. V gave up 6 bases and J gave up 0 bases; unmatched junction bases: 4. Written as DNA, the CDR3 is TGTGCCAGCAGCGGGACTAGCGGGGCTGCGAACACCGGGGAGCTGTTTTTT. It encodes CASSGTSGAANTGELFF. Combining the CDR3 with reference TRBV28 and TRBJ2-2 gives the whole variable domain DVKVTQSSRYLVKRTGEKVFLECVQDMDHENMFWYRQDPGLGLRLIYFSYDVKMKEKGDIPEGYSVSREKKERFSLILESASTNQTSMYLCASSGTSGAANTGELFFGEGSRLTVL.

This clonotype was seen repeatedly, ten times or more. The gene calls are TRBV7-3 and TRBJ2-3, with no clear D. The CDR3 is 13 amino acids. V lost 4 bases and J 5 bases, leaving 10 bases between the germline ends. Germline CDR1 and CDR2: SGHTA and FQGTGA. The CDR3 bases are TGTGCCAGCAGCTACGGACCAATAGATACGCAGTATTTT. Translating it yields CASSYGPIDTQYF.

This clonotype appeared many times. The chain combines TRBV2 with TRBJ2-3; D perhaps matches TRBD1 (6 bases). The CDR3 runs 13 residues. Germline CDR1 SNHLY, CDR2 FYNNEI. V lost 8 bases and J lost 4, with 13 bases in between. CDR3: CASVGQRPDTQYF. The DNA for the CDR3 is TGTGCCAGCGTTGGACAGCGACCAGATACGCAGTATTTT.